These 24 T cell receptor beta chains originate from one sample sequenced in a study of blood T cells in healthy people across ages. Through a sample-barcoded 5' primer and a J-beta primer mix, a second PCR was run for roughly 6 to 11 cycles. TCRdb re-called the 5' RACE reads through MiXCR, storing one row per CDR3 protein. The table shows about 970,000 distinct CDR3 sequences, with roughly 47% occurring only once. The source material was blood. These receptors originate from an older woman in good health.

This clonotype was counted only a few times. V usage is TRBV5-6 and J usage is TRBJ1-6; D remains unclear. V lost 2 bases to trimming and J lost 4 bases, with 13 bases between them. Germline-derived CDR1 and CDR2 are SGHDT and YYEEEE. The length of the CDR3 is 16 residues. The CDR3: CASSFRFSSYNSPLHF. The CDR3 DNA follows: TGTGCCAGCAGCTTTAGGTTCTCCTCTTATAATTCACCCCTCCACTTT.

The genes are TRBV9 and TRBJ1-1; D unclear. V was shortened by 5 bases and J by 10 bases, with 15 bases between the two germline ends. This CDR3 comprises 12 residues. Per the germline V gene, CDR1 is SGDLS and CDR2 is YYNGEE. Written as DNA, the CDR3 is TGTGCCAGCAGAGGGAGGACGTGGGGAGCTTTCTTT. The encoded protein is CASRGRTWGAFF.

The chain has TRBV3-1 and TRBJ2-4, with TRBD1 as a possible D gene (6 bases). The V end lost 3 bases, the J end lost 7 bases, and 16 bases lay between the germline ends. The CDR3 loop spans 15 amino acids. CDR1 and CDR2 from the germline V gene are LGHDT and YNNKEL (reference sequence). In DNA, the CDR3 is TGTGCCAGCAGCCAGGACAGAGCCGTGGGTAACATTCAGTACTTC. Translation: CASSQDRAVGNIQYF.

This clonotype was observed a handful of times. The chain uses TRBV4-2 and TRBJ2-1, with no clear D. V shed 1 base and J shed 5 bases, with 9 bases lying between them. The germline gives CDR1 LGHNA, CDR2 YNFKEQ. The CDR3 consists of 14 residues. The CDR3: CASSQAGSHNEQFF. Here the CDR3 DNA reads TGTGCCAGCAGCCAAGCGGGTAGTCACAATGAGCAGTTCTTC.

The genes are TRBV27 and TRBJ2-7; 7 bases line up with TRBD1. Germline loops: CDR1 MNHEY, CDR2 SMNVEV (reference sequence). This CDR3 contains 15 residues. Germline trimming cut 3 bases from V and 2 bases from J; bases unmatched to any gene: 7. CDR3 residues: CASSLKPGQPYEQYF. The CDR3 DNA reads TGTGCCAGCAGTTTGAAGCCGGGACAGCCCTACGAGCAGTACTTC.

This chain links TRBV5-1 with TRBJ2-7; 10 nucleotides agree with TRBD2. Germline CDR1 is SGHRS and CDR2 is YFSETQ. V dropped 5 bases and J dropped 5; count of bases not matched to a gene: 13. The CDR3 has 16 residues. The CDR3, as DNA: TGCGCCAGCAGTTTCAGCGGGAGGGCCTTTCTGAACGAGCAGTACTTC. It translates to CASSFSGRAFLNEQYF.

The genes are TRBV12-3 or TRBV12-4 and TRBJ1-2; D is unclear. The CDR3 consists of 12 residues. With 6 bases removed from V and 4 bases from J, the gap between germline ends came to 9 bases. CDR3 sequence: CASRPVGYGYTF. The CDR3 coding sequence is TGTGCCAGCAGGCCGGTCGGCTATGGCTACACCTTC.

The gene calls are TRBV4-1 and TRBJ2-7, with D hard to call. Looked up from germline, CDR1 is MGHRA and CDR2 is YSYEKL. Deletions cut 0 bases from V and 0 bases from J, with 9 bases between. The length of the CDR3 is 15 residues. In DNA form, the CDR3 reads TGCGCCAGCAGCCAAGAGCGAGGCAGCTCCTACGAGCAGTACTTC. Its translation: CASSQERGSSYEQYF.

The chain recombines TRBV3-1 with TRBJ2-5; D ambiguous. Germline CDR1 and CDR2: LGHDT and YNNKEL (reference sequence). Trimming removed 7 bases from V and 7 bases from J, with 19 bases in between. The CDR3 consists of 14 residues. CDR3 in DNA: TGTGCCAGCACCTGGGGTTCCCCCTCGGGGACCCAGTACTTC. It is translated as CASTWGSPSGTQYF.

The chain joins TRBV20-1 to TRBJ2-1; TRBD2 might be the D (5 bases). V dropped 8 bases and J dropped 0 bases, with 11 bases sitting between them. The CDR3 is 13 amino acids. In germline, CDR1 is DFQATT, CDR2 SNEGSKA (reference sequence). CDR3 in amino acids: CSTGKSSYNEQFF. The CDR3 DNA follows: TGCAGTACGGGGAAGAGCTCCTACAATGAGCAGTTCTTC.

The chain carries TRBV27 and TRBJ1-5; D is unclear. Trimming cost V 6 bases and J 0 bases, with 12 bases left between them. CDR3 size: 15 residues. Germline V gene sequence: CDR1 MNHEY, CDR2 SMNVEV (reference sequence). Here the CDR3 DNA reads TGTGCCAGCAGCGATAGAGGTCTTAGCAATCAGCCCCAGCATTTT. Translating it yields CASSDRGLSNQPQHF.

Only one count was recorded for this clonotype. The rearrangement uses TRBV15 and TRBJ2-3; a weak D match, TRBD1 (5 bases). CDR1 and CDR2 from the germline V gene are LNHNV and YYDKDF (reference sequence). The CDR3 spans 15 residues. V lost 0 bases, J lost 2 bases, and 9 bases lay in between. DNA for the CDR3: TGTGCCACCAGCAGAGATCCAGGGCCCACAGATACGCAGTATTTT. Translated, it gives CATSRDPGPTDTQYF.

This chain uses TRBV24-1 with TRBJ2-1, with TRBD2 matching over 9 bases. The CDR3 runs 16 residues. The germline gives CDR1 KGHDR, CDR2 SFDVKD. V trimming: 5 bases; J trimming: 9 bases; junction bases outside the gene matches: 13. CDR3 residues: CATSAASGTPGGEQFF. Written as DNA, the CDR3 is TGTGCCACCAGTGCGGCTAGCGGGACTCCAGGGGGTGAGCAGTTCTTC.

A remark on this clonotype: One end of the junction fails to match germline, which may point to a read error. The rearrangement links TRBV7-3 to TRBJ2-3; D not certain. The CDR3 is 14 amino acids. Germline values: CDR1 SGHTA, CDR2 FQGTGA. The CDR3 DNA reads TGTGCCAGCGGCTTAAATCCTGGTGCAGATACGCAGTATTTT. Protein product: CASGLNPGADTQYF.

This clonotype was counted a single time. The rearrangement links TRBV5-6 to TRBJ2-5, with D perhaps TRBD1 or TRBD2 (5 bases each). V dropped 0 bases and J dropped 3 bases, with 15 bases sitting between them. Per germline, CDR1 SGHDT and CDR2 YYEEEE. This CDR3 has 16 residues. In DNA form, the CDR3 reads TGTGCCAGCAGCTTGGTTCATCCGGGGCCGAAAGAGACCCAGTACTTC. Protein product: CASSLVHPGPKETQYF.

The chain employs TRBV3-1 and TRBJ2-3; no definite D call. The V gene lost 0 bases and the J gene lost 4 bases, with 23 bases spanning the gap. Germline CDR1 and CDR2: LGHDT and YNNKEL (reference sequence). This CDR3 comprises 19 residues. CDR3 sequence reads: CASSQDARSPGWASDTQYF. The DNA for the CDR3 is TGTGCCAGCAGCCAAGACGCCCGATCACCCGGGTGGGCATCAGATACGCAGTATTTT.

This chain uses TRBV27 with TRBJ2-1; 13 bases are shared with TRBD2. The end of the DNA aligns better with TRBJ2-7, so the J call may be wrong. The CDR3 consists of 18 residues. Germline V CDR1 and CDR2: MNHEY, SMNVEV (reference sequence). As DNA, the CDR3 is TGTGCCAGCAGTTCGAGGGGCCTCGGACTAGCGGGAGTTAATGAGCAGTACTTC. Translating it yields CASSSRGLGLAGVNEQYF.

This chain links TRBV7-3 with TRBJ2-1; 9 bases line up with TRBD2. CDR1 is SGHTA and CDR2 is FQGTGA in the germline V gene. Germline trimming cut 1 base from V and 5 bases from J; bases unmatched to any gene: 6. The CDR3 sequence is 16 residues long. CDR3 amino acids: CASSLSGRAANNEQFF. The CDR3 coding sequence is TGTGCCAGCAGCTTAAGCGGGAGGGCCGCGAACAATGAGCAGTTCTTC.

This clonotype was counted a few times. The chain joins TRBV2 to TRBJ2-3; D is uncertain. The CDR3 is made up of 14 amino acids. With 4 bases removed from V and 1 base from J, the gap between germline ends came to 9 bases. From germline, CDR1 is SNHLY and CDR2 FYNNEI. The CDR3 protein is CASSGSVGTDTQYF. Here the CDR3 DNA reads TGTGCCAGCAGTGGGTCCGTAGGCACAGATACGCAGTATTTT.

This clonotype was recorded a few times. This chain's CDR3 is CSASFIGSGANVLTF. CDR3 coding DNA: TGCAGTGCTAGTTTTATAGGCTCTGGGGCCAACGTCCTGACTTTC. The chain uses TRBV20-1 and TRBJ2-6; D is ambiguous. Trimming left V 3 bases short and J 0 bases short, with 9 bases between. Germline loops: CDR1 DFQATT, CDR2 SNEGSKA (reference sequence). The CDR3 contains 15 residues.

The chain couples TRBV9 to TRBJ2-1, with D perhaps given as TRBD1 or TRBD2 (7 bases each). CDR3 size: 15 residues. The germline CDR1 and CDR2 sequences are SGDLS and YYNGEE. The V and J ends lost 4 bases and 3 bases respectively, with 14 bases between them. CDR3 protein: CASSRGRGGYNEQFF. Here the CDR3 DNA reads TGTGCCAGCAGCCGAGGCAGGGGGGGCTACAATGAGCAGTTCTTC.

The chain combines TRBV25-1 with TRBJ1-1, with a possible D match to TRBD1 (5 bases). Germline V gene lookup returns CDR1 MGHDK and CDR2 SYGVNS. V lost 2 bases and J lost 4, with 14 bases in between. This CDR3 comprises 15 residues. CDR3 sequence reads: CASSEPGLRTTEAFF. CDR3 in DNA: TGTGCCAGCAGTGAACCGGGACTGAGGACCACTGAAGCTTTCTTT.

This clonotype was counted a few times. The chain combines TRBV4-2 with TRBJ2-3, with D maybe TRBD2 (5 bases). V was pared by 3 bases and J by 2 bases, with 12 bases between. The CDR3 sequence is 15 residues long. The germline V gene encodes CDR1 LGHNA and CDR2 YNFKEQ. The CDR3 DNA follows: TGTGCCAGCAGCCATGGATGGACTGTCACAGATACGCAGTATTTT. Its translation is CASSHGWTVTDTQYF.

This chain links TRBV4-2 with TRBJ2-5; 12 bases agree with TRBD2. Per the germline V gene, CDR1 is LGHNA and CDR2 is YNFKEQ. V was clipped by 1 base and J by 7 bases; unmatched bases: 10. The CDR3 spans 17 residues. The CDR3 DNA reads TGTGCCAGCAGCCAAGTTGCGGGACTAGCGGGCGTCGGGACCCAGTACTTC. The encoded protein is CASSQVAGLAGVGTQYF.